This record concerns one T cell receptor beta chain sequence. Its specificity is unknown. This sample is part of a study of OX40 agonist ivuxolimab in advanced cancers. Study as a whole: Those treated in dose escalation had hepatocellular carcinoma, melanoma, renal cell cancer or head and neck cancer.

Whole-study findings and limits: By week 6 at 0.1 to 3.0 mg/kg, blood CD4+ and CD8+ T cells had expanded clonally.

The method was immunoSEQ multiplex PCR; TCRdb's version includes in-frame clones alone and lacks a portion of them. The profile shows more than 50,000 clones, roughly 86% of them singletons. Peripheral blood came from all dose cohorts at three timepoints. The material was CD4+ or CD8+ T cells sorted from blood, obtained in a trial of the OX40 agonist ivuxolimab. The receptor was isolated from an adult with an advanced solid tumor such as melanoma, head and neck, liver or kidney cancer.

This CDR3 is CASSLPISTDTQYF. The CDR3 nucleotides read TGTGCCAGCAGCTTACCGATAAGCACAGATACGCAGTATTTT. The rearrangement joins TRBV7-9 to TRBJ2-3; unclear D gene. V was trimmed by 2 bases and J by 0 bases, leaving 6 bases between them. CDR3 length: 14 amino acids. The germline V gene encodes CDR1 SEHNR and CDR2 FQNEAQ (reference sequence).